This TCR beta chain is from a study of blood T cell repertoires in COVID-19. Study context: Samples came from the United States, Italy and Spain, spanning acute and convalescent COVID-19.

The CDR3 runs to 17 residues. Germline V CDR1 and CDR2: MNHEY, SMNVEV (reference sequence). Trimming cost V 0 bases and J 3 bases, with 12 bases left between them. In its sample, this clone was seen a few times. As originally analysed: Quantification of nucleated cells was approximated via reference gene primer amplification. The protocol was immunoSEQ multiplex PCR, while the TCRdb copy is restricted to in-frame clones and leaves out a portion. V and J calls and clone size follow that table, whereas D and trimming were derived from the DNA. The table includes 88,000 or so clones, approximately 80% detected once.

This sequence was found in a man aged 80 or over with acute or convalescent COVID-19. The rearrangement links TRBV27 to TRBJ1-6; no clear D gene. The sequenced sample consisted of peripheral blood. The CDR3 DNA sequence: TGTGCCAGCAGTTTATCGCCGGGATTCGGCTATAATTCACCCCTCCACTTT. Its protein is CASSLSPGFGYNSPLHF.